The next 14 T cell receptor beta chains were all read from a single sample in a study of breast tumors, draining lymph nodes, adjacent tissues. Breast cancer patients provided tissue from their axillary draining lymph nodes. In TCRdb, the multiplex PCR reads were re-called with MiXCR into one record per CDR3 protein. The sample shows over 200,000 distinct CDR3 sequences, nearly 35% of them seen only once. The sequencing sample was made of axillary lymph node tissue. These receptors all stem from a female donor with breast cancer. Some clones in this sample may be carry-over from other donors' samples.

The genes are TRBV2 and TRBJ1-5; 9 bases align to TRBD1. Trimming at V came to 6 bases and at J to 9 bases, leaving 12 bases not matched to a gene. This CDR3 spans 15 amino acids. Germline loops: CDR1 SNHLY, CDR2 FYNNEI. The CDR3 DNA follows: TGTGCCAGCAGCGACCGTACAGGGGGCTCTCGGCCCCAGCATTTT. It specifies CASSDRTGGSRPQHF.

The genes are TRBV5-1 and TRBJ2-3; D call uncertain. V shed 3 bases and J shed 2 bases, with 13 bases lying between them. There are 15 residues in the CDR3. Germline assignment: CDR1 SGHRS and CDR2 YFSETQ. This chain's CDR3 is CASSSSGNPTDTQYF. The CDR3 nucleotides are TGCGCCAGCAGCTCCTCCGGAAACCCCACAGATACGCAGTATTTT. The complete variable domain, with remaining parts taken from reference TRBV5-1 and TRBJ2-3, reads KAGVTQTPRYLIKTRGQQVTLSCSPISGHRSVSWYQQTPGQGLQFLFEYFSETQRNKGNFPGRFSGRQFSNSRSEMNVSTLELGDSALYLCASSSSGNPTDTQYFGPGTRLTVL.

This clonotype was counted many times. The chain has TRBV9 and TRBJ2-2; 14 positions agree with TRBD2. The CDR3 runs to 16 residues. CDR1 and CDR2 (germline): SGDLS, YYNGEE. The junction had 5 bases not matched to a gene; V was cut back by 4 bases and J by 6 bases. The CDR3 sequence is CASSTRLAGGSGELFF. In DNA, the CDR3 is TGTGCCAGCAGCACACGACTAGCGGGAGGGTCCGGGGAGCTGTTTTTT. Looking up the rest from reference TRBV9 and TRBJ2-2 gives the full variable domain: DSGVTQTPKHLITATGQRVTLRCSPRSGDLSVYWYQQSLDQGLQFLIQYYNGEERAKGNILERFSAQQFPDLHSELNLSSLELGDSALYFCASSTRLAGGSGELFFGEGSRLTVL.

The chain's CDR3 is CATSESGREQYF. CDR3 nucleotide sequence: TGTGCCACCAGTGAATCAGGGAGAGAGCAGTACTTC. The rearrangement joins TRBV24-1 to TRBJ2-7; D is tentatively TRBD1 or TRBD2 (5 bases each). There are 12 residues in the CDR3. V lost 4 bases and J lost 7, with 10 bases in between. The germline V gene has CDR1 KGHDR and CDR2 SFDVKD.

Notes on this clonotype: A read error is possible here, since a much larger clone lies one base away. The chain carries TRBV7-2 and TRBJ2-3; 7 nucleotides align to TRBD2. Trimming removed 1 base from V and 2 bases from J; junction bases left unmatched: 9. Germline CDR1 and CDR2: SGHTA and FQGNSA. This CDR3 is 17 amino acids long. CDR3 coding DNA: TGTACCAGCAGCTTAGATCCCCCGGGAGGCTACACAGATACGCAGTATTTT. As protein: CTSSLDPPGGYTDTQYF.

This clonotype showed up many times. At one end the junction does not follow the germline gene, possibly because of a read error. The chain links TRBV7-7 to TRBJ2-5; 13 nucleotides agree with TRBD2. In germline, CDR1 is SSHAT, CDR2 FNYEAQ (reference sequence). The CDR3 contains 15 residues. This CDR3 is CASSSGLAGVETQYF. CDR3 sequence (DNA): TGTGCTAGCAGCTCAGGACTAGCGGGGGTTGAGACCCAGTACTTC.

A remark on this clonotype: At one end the junction does not follow the germline gene, possibly because of a read error. The J gene is TRBJ2-6, the V gene TRBV2; a possible D gene is TRBD1 (6 bases). CDR1 is SNHLY, CDR2 FYNNEI, per germline. This CDR3 has 18 residues. As DNA, the CDR3 is TGTGCCAGTCGGATGGTCAGGGGAGATGGCTCTGGGGCCAACGTCCTCACTTTC. This gives the protein CASRMVRGDGSGANVLTF.

The sample holds many counts of this clonotype. The rearrangement joins TRBV5-8 to TRBJ1-6; D is unclear. CDR1 is SGHTS, CDR2 YDEGEE, per germline. This CDR3 is built from 14 residues. Trimming removed 6 bases at V and 8 bases at J, with 15 bases between. CDR3 sequence reads: CASTLAIGDSPLHF. The CDR3 bases are TGTGCCAGCACCCTAGCAATCGGGGATTCACCCCTCCACTTT.

This clonotype was counted many times. The V call is TRBV29-1, the J call TRBJ2-1; no reliable D call. Germline CDR1 reads SQVTM; CDR2 reads ANQGSEA. Trimming cost V 2 bases and J 0 bases, with 11 bases left between them. The CDR3 spans 15 residues. The CDR3 protein is CSVEKAESSYNEQFF. The CDR3, as DNA: TGCAGCGTTGAAAAAGCCGAAAGCTCCTACAATGAGCAGTTCTTC.

In its sample, this clonotype was seen many times. The chain employs TRBV5-4 and TRBJ2-1; tentatively, D is TRBD2 (5 bases). Germline assignment: CDR1 SGHNT and CDR2 YYREEE (reference sequence). V was shortened by 0 bases and J by 8 bases, with 12 bases between the two germline ends. CDR3 size: 14 residues. The CDR3 DNA is TGTGCCAGCAGCTTGGTAACGGGGTTAGATGAGCAGTTCTTC. Translating gives CASSLVTGLDEQFF.

This clonotype was counted at least ten times. The rearrangement links TRBV2 to TRBJ2-7, with 13 positions matching TRBD2. This CDR3 has 16 amino acids. The ends lost 3 bases at V and 6 bases at J; junction bases unmatched: 8. Germline V gene sequence: CDR1 SNHLY, CDR2 FYNNEI. CDR3 in DNA: TGTGCCAGCAGTGATCCGGGACTAGCGGGGCAGGGCGAGCAGTACTTC. Its translation: CASSDPGLAGQGEQYF.

The genes are TRBV6-1 and TRBJ2-7, with unresolved D. With 7 bases removed from V and 1 base from J, the gap between germline ends came to 11 bases. The CDR3 runs 13 residues. Germline CDR1 is MNHNS and CDR2 is SASEGT. The CDR3, as DNA: TGTGCCAGCATGGCGTTGTGGTCCTACGAGCAGTACTTC. Its translation is CASMALWSYEQYF.

The sample holds many counts of this clonotype. The chain carries TRBV12-3 or TRBV12-4 and TRBJ2-3; D unresolved. This CDR3 spans 11 amino acids. V dropped 4 bases and J dropped 5 bases, with 4 bases sitting between them. This CDR3 is CASSSIDTQYF. The DNA for the CDR3 is TGTGCCAGCAGTTCCATAGATACGCAGTATTTT.

This clonotype was counted many times. The rearrangement joins TRBV19 to TRBJ1-6; D is ambiguous. V shed 8 bases and J shed 5 bases, with 16 bases lying between them. This CDR3 is 15 amino acids long. Germline V gene sequence: CDR1 LNHDA, CDR2 SQIVND (reference sequence). CDR3 in DNA: TGTGCCAGTCAGGTCGGAACAGCCGATAATTCACCCCTCCACTTT. Translation gives CASQVGTADNSPLHF.